This T cell receptor (beta chain) was captured by sequencing in a study of cytomegalovirus exposure and HLA in healthy donors. The PCR had 60 Vbeta and 13 Jbeta primers. Sequenced by immunoSEQ multiplex PCR; TCRdb stores in-frame clones only, minus some. The table includes some 110,000 clones, 81% detected once. The receptor was isolated from a woman aged 25 to 45 in good health and CMV-seronegative. Sequencing input: PBMCs.

CDR3 in DNA: TGTGCCAGCACCCAGGAACTAGCGACCTACAATGAGCAGTTCTTC. The encoded protein is CASTQELATYNEQFF. The V gene is TRBV28, the J gene TRBJ2-1; 7 bases agree with TRBD2. This CDR3 is built from 15 residues. Germline CDR1 reads MDHEN; CDR2 reads SYDVKM. The ends lost 7 bases at V and 2 bases at J; junction bases unmatched: 8.